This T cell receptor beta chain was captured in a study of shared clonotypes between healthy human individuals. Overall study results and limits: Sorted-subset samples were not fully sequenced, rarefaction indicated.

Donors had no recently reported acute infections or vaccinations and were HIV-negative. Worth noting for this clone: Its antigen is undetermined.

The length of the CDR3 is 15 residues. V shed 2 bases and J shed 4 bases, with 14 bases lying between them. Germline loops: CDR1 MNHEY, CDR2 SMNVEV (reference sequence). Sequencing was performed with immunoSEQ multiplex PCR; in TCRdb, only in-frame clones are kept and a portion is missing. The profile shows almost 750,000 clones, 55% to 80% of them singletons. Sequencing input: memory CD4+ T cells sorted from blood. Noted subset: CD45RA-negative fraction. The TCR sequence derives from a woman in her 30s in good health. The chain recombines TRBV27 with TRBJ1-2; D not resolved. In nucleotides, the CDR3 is TGTGCCAGCAGTTTAACGCTGGGGTCTAGCTATGGCTACACCTTC. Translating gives CASSLTLGSSYGYTF.